The entry below describes one T cell receptor beta chain. The sample comes from a study of cytomegalovirus exposure and HLA in healthy donors. The PCR ran on 60 Vbeta and 13 Jbeta primers. TCRdb's table, derived via immunoSEQ multiplex PCR, lists solely in-frame clones and lacks some. The table shows approximately 180,000 clones, with 70% to 80% occurring only once. The CDR3 loop spans 14 amino acids. The ends were cut back, 8 bases at V and 3 bases at J, with 17 bases in the middle. Looked up from germline, CDR1 is SGHNT and CDR2 is YYREEE (reference sequence). Among the donors, all were healthy bone marrow donors.

The sequenced sample consisted of PBMCs. This receptor was identified in a woman aged 45 to 65 in good health and CMV-seronegative. The chain has TRBV5-4 and TRBJ1-2; a possible D gene is TRBD1 (5 bases). The CDR3 DNA reads as TGTGCCAGTTCCCCGGGGGGAAAGGACTATGGCTACACCTTC. Its protein product is CASSPGGKDYGYTF.